Listed here is a single T cell receptor beta chain. The antigen remains undetermined. This sample was included in a study of T cell repertoires in cytomegalovirus infection. Study background: Signatures in public TCR beta sequences pointed to both CMV infection and matching HLA type. Study results and limitations: Summed frequency of shared TCR beta families picked out CMV carriers who also had the relevant HLA.

TCRdb fed the reads into MiXCR, producing one record per CDR3 protein. Of approximately 730,000 distinct CDR3 sequences detected, just under 30% appear once; the ten largest clones hold about an eighth. The trim removed 6 bases at V and 3 bases at J, leaving 11 bases unmatched. Per germline, CDR1 MNHEY and CDR2 SMNVEV (reference sequence). There are 15 residues in the CDR3. This chain links TRBV27 with TRBJ2-7, with 7 bases lining up with TRBD2. The clonotype originates from a human donor in good health (CMV status not recorded). Some clones in this sample may be carry-over from other donors' samples. The input for sequencing was cultured CD8+ T cells from PBMCs, taken from culture after CMV antigen stimulation. The CDR3 DNA follows: TGTGCCAGCAGCCCGGTGGGGGGGGTGGGCTACGAGCAGTACGTC. It encodes CASSPVGGVGYEQYV.